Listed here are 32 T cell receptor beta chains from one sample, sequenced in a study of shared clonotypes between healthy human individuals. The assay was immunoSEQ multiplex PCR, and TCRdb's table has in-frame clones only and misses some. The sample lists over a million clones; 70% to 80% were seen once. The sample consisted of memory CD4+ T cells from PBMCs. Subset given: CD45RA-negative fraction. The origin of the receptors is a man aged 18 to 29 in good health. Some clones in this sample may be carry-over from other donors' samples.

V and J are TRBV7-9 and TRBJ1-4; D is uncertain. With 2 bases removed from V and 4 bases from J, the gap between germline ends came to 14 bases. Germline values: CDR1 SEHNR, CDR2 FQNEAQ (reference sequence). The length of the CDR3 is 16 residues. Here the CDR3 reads CASSLPSAALNEKLFF. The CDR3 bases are TGTGCCAGCAGCTTACCCTCGGCAGCGCTTAATGAAAAACTGTTTTTT.

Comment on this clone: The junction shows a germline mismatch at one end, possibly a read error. DNA for the CDR3: TGTGCCAGCCCCCCGAGACTACCCAACCCCTACAATGGGCAGTTCTTC. This codes for CASPPRLPNPYNGQFF. The rearrangement links TRBV28 to TRBJ2-1; D may be TRBD2 (5 bases). CDR3 length: 16 amino acids. Germline assignment: CDR1 MDHEN and CDR2 SYDVKM.

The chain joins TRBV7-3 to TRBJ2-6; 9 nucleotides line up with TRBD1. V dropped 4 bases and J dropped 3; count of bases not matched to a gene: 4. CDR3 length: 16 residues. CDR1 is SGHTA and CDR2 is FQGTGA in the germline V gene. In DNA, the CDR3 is TGTGCCAGCAGCTCACAGGGGGCAGGTGGGGCCAACGTCCTGACTTTC. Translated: CASSSQGAGGANVLTF.

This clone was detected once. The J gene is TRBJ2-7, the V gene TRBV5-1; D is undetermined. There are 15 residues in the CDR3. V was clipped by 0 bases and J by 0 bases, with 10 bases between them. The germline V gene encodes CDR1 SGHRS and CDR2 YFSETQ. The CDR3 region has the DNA TGCGCCAGCAGCTTGGAGCCCAGGAGCTCCTACGAGCAGTACTTC. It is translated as CASSLEPRSSYEQYF.

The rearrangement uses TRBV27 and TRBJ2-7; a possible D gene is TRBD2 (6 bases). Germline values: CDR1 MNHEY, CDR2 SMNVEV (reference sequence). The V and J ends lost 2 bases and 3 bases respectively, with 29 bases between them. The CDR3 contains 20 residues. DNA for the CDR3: TGTGCCAGCAGTTTACAATCCGCGGGAAGAGTCCCCGGGAGCCGCTACGAGCAGTACTTC. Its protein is CASSLQSAGRVPGSRYEQYF.

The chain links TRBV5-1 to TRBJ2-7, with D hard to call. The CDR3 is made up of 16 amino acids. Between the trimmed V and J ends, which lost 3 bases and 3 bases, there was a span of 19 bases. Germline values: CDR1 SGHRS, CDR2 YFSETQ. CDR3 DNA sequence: TGCGCCAGCAGCTATGGATCCCGTCCGAAATACTACGAGCAGTACTTC. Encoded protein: CASSYGSRPKYYEQYF. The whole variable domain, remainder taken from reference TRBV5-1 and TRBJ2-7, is KAGVTQTPRYLIKTRGQQVTLSCSPISGHRSVSWYQQTPGQGLQFLFEYFSETQRNKGNFPGRFSGRQFSNSRSEMNVSTLELGDSALYLCASSYGSRPKYYEQYFGPGTRLTVT.

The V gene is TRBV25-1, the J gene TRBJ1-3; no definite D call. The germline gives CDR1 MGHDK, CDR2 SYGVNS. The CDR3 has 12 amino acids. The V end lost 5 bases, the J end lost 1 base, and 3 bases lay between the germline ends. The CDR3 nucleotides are TGTGCCAGCAGTAGGTCTGGAAACACCATATATTTT. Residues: CASSRSGNTIYF.

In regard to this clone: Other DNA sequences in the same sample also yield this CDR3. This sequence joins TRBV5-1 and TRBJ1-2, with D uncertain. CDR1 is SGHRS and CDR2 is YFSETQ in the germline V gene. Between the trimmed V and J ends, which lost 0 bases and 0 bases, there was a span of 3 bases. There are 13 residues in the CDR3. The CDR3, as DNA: TGCGCCAGCAGCTTGGGTGCTAACTATGGCTACACCTTC. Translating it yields CASSLGANYGYTF.

CDR3 amino acids: CASSNGPSPETQYF. The DNA for the CDR3 is TGTGCCAGCAGTAACGGGCCTAGCCCGGAGACCCAGTACTTC. V usage is TRBV2 and J usage is TRBJ2-5; D might be TRBD2 (5 bases). The CDR3 consists of 14 residues. Germline CDR1 and CDR2: SNHLY and FYNNEI. Trimming cost V 5 bases and J 5 bases, with 15 bases left between them. The entire variable domain, with the rest obtained from reference TRBV2 and TRBJ2-5, is as follows: EPEVTQTPSHQVTQMGQEVILRCVPISNHLYFYWYRQILGQKVEFLVSFYNNEISEKSEIFDDQFSVERPDGSNFTLKIRSTKLEDSAMYFCASSNGPSPETQYFGPGTRLLVL.

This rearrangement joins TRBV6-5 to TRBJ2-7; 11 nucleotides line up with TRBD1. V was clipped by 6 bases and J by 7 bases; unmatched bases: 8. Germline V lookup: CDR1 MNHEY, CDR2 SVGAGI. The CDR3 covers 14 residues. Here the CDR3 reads CASSPDRGRLEQYF. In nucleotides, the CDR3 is TGTGCCAGCAGCCCGGACAGGGGGCGCTTGGAGCAGTACTTC.

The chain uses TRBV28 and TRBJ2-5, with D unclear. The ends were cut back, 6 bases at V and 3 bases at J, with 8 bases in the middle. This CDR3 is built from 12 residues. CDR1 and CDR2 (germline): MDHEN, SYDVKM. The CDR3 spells CASRRLKETQYF. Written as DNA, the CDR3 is TGTGCCAGCAGGAGGTTGAAAGAGACCCAGTACTTC.

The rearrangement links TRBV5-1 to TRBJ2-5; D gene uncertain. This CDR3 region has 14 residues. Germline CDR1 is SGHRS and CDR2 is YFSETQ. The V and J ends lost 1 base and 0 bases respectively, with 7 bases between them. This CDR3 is CASSLTVNQETQYF. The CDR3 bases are TGCGCCAGCAGCTTGACAGTTAACCAAGAGACCCAGTACTTC.

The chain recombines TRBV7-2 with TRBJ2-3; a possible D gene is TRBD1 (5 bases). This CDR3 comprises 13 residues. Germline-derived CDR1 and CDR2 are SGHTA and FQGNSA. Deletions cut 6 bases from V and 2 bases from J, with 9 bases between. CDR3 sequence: CASRSTATDTQYF. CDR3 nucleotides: TGTGCCAGCAGATCGACAGCCACAGATACGCAGTATTTT. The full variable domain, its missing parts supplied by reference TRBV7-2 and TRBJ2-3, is GAGVSQSPSNKVTEKGKDVELRCDPISGHTALYWYRQSLGQGLEFLIYFQGNSAPDKSGLPSDRFSAERTGGSVSTLTIQRTQQEDSAVYLCASRSTATDTQYFGPGTRLTVL.

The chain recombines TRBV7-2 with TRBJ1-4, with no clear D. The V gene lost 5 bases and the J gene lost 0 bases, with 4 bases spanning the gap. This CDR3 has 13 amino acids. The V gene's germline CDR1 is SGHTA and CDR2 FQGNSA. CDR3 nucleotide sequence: TGTGCCAGCAGCATTGCAACTAATGAAAAACTGTTTTTT. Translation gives CASSIATNEKLFF.

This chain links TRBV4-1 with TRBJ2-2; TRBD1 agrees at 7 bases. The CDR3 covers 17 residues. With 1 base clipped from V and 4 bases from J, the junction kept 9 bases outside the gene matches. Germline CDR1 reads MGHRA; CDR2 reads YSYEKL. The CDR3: CASSQAWDSYFTGELFF. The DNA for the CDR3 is TGCGCCAGCAGCCAAGCGTGGGACAGTTATTTCACCGGGGAGCTGTTTTTT.

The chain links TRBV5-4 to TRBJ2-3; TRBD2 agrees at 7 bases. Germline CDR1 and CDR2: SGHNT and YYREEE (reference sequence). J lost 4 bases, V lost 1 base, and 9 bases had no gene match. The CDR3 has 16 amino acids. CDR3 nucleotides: TGTGCCAGCAGCTTGTCGGGGGGAGTGAGGCCAGATACGCAGTATTTT. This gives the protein CASSLSGGVRPDTQYF.

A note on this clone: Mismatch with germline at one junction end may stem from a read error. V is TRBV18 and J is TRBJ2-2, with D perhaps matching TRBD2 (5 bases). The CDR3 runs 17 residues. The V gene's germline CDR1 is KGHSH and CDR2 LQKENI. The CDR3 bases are TGTGCCAGCTCACCGATAGTGGCGCCCATCGAACACCGGGGAGCTGTTTTT. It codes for CASSPIVAPIEHRGAVF.

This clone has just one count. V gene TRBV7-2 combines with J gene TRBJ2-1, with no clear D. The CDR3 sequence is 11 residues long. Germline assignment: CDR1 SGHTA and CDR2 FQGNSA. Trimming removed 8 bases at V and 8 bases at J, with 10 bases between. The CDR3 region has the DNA TGTGCCAGCGCCGCTTGGGATGAGCAGTTCTTC. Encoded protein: CASAAWDEQFF. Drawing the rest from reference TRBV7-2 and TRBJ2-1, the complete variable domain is GAGVSQSPSNKVTEKGKDVELRCDPISGHTALYWYRQSLGQGLEFLIYFQGNSAPDKSGLPSDRFSAERTGGSVSTLTIQRTQQEDSAVYLCASAAWDEQFFGPGTRLTVL.

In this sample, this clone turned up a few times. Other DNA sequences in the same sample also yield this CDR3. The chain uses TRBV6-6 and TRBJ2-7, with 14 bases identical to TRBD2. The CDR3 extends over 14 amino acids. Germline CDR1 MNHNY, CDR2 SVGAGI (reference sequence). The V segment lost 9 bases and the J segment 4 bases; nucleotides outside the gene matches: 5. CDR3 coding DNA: TGTGCCAGTTCGGGACTAGCGGGAGCGTACGAGCAGTACTTC. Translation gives CASSGLAGAYEQYF.

The CDR3 coding sequence is TGTGCCAGCAGTTTATCGGGGAACAATCAGCCCCAGCATTTT. It specifies CASSLSGNNQPQHF. The chain employs TRBV28 and TRBJ1-5; D gene unclear. The CDR3 runs to 14 residues. Trimming removed 1 base at V and 3 bases at J, with 7 bases between. Germline V gives CDR1 MDHEN, CDR2 SYDVKM.

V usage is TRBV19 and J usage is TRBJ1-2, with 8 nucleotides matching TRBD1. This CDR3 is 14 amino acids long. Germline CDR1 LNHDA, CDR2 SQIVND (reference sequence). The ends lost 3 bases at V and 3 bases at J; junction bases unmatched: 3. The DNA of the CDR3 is TGTGCCAGTAGTATCGACAGGGGCTACTATGGCTACACCTTC. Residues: CASSIDRGYYGYTF.

The CDR3 is CASSGGLSTDTQYF. The CDR3, as DNA: TGTGCCAGCAGTGGCGGGCTAAGCACAGATACGCAGTATTTT. The chain has TRBV25-1 and TRBJ2-3; a possible D gene is TRBD2 (5 bases). The V gene lost 4 bases and the J gene lost 0 bases, with 8 bases spanning the gap. The CDR3 contains 14 residues. In germline, CDR1 is MGHDK, CDR2 SYGVNS.

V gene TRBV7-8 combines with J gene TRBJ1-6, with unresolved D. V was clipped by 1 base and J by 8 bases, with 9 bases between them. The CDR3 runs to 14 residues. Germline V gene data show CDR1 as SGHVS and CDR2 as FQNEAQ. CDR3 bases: TGTGCCAGCAGCTTAGGGGGAACCGATTCACCCCTCCACTTT. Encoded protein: CASSLGGTDSPLHF.

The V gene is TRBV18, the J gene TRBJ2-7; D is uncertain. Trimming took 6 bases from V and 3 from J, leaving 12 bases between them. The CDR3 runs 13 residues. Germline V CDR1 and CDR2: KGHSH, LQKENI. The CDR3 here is CASSSGPFYEQYF. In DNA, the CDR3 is TGTGCCAGCTCCTCCGGACCGTTCTACGAGCAGTACTTC.

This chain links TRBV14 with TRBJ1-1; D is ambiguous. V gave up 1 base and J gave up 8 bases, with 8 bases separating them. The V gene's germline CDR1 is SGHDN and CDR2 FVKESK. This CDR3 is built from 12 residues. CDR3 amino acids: CASSQAPQEAFF. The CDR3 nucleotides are TGTGCCAGCAGCCAAGCTCCCCAGGAAGCTTTCTTT.

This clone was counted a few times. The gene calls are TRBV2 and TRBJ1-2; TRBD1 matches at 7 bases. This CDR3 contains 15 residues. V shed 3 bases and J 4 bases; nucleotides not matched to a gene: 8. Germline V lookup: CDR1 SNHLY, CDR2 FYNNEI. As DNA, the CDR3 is TGTGCCAGCAGTGAGGGTGACAGGGTCGCCTATGGCTACACCTTC. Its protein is CASSEGDRVAYGYTF.

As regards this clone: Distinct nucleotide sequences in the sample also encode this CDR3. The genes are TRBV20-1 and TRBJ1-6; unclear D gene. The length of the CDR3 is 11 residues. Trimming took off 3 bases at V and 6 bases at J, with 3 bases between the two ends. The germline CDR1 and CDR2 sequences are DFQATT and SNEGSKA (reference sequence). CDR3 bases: TGCAGTGCTAGGGGTAATTCACCCCTCCACTTT. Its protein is CSARGNSPLHF.

The CDR3 region is CASSVLDNHGYTF. The DNA of the CDR3 is TGTGCCAGCAGTGTGCTGGACAATCATGGCTACACCTTC. This chain links TRBV2 with TRBJ1-2; a possible D gene is TRBD1 (5 bases). The CDR3 has 13 amino acids. V was pared by 4 bases and J by 6 bases, with 12 bases between. Germline-derived CDR1 and CDR2 are SNHLY and FYNNEI.

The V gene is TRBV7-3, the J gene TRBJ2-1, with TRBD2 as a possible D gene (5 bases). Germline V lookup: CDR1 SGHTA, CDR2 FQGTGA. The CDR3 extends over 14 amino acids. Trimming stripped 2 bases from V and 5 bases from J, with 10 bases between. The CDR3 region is CASSLLRGNNEQFF. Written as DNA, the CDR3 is TGTGCCAGCAGCTTATTACGAGGGAACAATGAGCAGTTCTTC.

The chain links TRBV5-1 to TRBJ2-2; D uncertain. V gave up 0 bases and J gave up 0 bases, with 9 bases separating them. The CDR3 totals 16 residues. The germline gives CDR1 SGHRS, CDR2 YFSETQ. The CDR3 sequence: CASSLVAGANTGELFF. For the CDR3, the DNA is TGCGCCAGCAGCTTGGTTGCTGGGGCGAACACCGGGGAGCTGTTTTTT.

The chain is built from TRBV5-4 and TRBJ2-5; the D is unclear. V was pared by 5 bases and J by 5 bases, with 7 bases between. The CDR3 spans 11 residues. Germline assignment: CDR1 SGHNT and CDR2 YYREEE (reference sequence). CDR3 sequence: CASRSAETQYF. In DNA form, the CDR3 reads TGTGCCAGCAGATCGGCGGAGACCCAGTACTTC. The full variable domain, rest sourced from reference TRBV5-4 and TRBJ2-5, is ETGVTQSPTHLIKTRGQQVTLRCSSQSGHNTVSWYQQALGQGPQFIFQYYREEENGRGNFPPRFSGLQFPNYSSELNVNALELDDSALYLCASRSAETQYFGPGTRLLVL.

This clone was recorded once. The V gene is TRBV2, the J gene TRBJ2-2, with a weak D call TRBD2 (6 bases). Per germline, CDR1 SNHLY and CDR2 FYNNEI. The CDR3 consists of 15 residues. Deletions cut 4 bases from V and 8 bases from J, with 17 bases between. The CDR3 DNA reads TGTGCCAGCAGTGCCCGACTAGTCTCTAGGGGGGAGCTGTTTTTT. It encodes CASSARLVSRGELFF.